The 24 T cell receptor beta chains in this list originate from one sample, sequenced in a study of CD8 T cells in ankylosing spondylitis. These receptors' targets are unknown. Study-level points and caveats: Apparently characteristic of ankylosing spondylitis blood was a TCR beta motif (fewer than 10 highly homologous variants).

TCRdb recomputed calls from the 5' RACE reads with MiXCR, one row per CDR3 protein. Seen here are hundreds of thousands of distinct CDR3 sequences, about an eighth observed once, and the top ten hold roughly 0.51%. The sequencing input was blood, either unsorted or a sorted T cell fraction (not recorded which). The receptor set was obtained from a male donor with ankylosing spondylitis.

The rearrangement joins TRBV20-1 to TRBJ2-7; D remains ambiguous. The germline V gene encodes CDR1 DFQATT and CDR2 SNEGSKA (reference sequence). V gave up 0 bases and J gave up 3 bases, with 12 bases separating them. This CDR3 comprises 14 residues. The CDR3: CSARDRIRGYEQYF. DNA of the CDR3: TGCAGTGCTAGAGATCGGATTCGAGGCTACGAGCAGTACTTC.

V is TRBV20-1 and J is TRBJ1-1; a possible D gene is TRBD1 (6 bases). Germline loops: CDR1 DFQATT, CDR2 SNEGSKA (reference sequence). There are 13 residues in the CDR3. V was shortened by 3 bases and J by 4 bases, with 12 bases between the two germline ends. The CDR3 is CSARPRGITEAFF. The DNA of the CDR3 is TGCAGTGCTAGGCCCAGGGGAATCACTGAAGCTTTCTTT.

A few counts support this clonotype. This chain uses TRBV15 with TRBJ1-1; D gene ambiguous. Trimming cost V 3 bases and J 2 bases, with 7 bases left between them. This CDR3 comprises 13 residues. CDR1 is LNHNV, CDR2 YYDKDF, per germline (reference sequence). The CDR3 sequence is CATSRVYNTEAFF. The CDR3 DNA reads as TGTGCCACCAGCAGGGTATACAACACTGAAGCTTTCTTT.

This clonotype has just a few counts. This chain joins TRBV20-1 and TRBJ1-1, with TRBD1 identical over 8 bases. The CDR3 contains 14 residues. With 5 bases clipped from V and 1 base from J, the junction kept 6 bases outside the gene matches. Germline V gene lookup returns CDR1 DFQATT and CDR2 SNEGSKA (reference sequence). In nucleotides, the CDR3 is TGCAGTGCTCCGGACAGGGTGAAGAACACTGAAGCTTTCTTT. Its protein is CSAPDRVKNTEAFF.

This clonotype was detected ten times or more. This chain's CDR3 is CASRVQGVRQPQHF. In DNA, the CDR3 is TGTGCCAGCAGGGTACAGGGGGTACGACAGCCCCAGCATTTT. The chain joins TRBV12-3 or TRBV12-4 to TRBJ1-5, with 8 bases that match TRBD1. This CDR3 is 14 amino acids long. Losses at the gene ends were 6 bases for V and 7 bases for J; bases not matched to a gene: 8.

This chain uses TRBV12-3 or TRBV12-4 with TRBJ2-7, with D possibly being TRBD1 (6 bases). The V end was cut by 7 bases, the J end by 0 bases, with 13 bases between. This CDR3 comprises 14 residues. The CDR3 sequence: CASTPPRGSYEQYF. DNA for the CDR3: TGTGCCAGCACCCCCCCCAGGGGCTCCTACGAGCAGTACTTC.

The chain links TRBV18 to TRBJ2-2, with D possibly TRBD1 on 5 matching bases. The CDR3 sequence is 16 residues long. CDR1 is KGHSH and CDR2 is LQKENI in the germline V gene. V lost 1 base, J lost 0 bases, and 9 bases lay in between. CDR3 DNA sequence: TGTGCCAGCTCACCACGTCAGGGCACGAACACCGGGGAGCTGTTTTTT. Translation gives CASSPRQGTNTGELFF.

As concerns this clonotype: The final CDR3 position lacks the conserved phenylalanine or tryptophan, pointing to a likely read error. The chain carries TRBV29-1 and TRBJ2-7; the D gene is possibly TRBD2 (6 bases). The V gene's germline CDR1 is SQVTM and CDR2 ANQGSEA. Between the trimmed V and J ends, which lost 4 bases and 3 bases, there was a span of 10 bases. The CDR3 is made up of 12 amino acids. This CDR3 reads CSVGRRGYEQYL. As DNA, the CDR3 is TGCAGCGTTGGACGGAGGGGCTACGAGCAGTACCTC.

The chain joins TRBV5-1 to TRBJ2-1; 7 nucleotides match TRBD1. Losses at the gene ends were 9 bases for V and 2 bases for J; bases not matched to a gene: 8. In germline, CDR1 is SGHRS, CDR2 YFSETQ. This CDR3 has 14 amino acids. CDR3 nucleotide sequence: TGCGCCACCACACGGGACAGCGCCTACAATGAGCAGTTCTTC. The encoded protein is CATTRDSAYNEQFF.

This clonotype was counted between two and nine times. V and J are TRBV20-1 and TRBJ2-2; 15 bases are shared with TRBD2. The CDR3 covers 16 residues. CDR1 and CDR2 (germline): DFQATT, SNEGSKA (reference sequence). J gave up 5 bases and V 0 bases, and 1 base lay outside the gene matches. CDR3 sequence reads: CSARDGLAGGTGELFF. CDR3 in DNA: TGCAGTGCTAGAGATGGACTAGCGGGAGGGACCGGGGAGCTGTTTTTT.

The rearrangement uses TRBV5-6 and TRBJ2-2; 14 nucleotides line up with TRBD2. Germline values: CDR1 SGHDT, CDR2 YYEEEE. J gave up 13 bases and V 3 bases, and 8 bases lay outside the gene matches. The CDR3 runs to 15 residues. This CDR3 reads CASSSVTSGRAVLFF. CDR3 bases: TGTGCCAGCAGCTCCGTGACTAGCGGGAGGGCCGTGCTGTTTTTT.

The chain carries TRBV10-3 and TRBJ1-1; 7 positions match TRBD1. This CDR3 has 13 amino acids. The germline CDR1 and CDR2 sequences are ENHRY and SYGVKD. After removal of 11 bases from V and 8 bases from J, the junction contained 14 bases not matched to a gene. CDR3 sequence: CASTGVLRSEAFF. Here the CDR3 DNA reads TGTGCCTCCACAGGGGTACTAAGGTCGGAAGCTTTCTTT.

This clonotype was recorded a few times. J is TRBJ2-5 and V is TRBV3-1; TRBD2 matches 8 bases. Germline loops: CDR1 LGHDT, CDR2 YNNKEL (reference sequence). The CDR3 sequence is 13 residues long. V shed 6 bases and J 5 bases; nucleotides not matched to a gene: 5. CDR3 amino acids: CASRKRERETQYF. Written as DNA, the CDR3 is TGTGCCAGCAGGAAGCGGGAGCGCGAGACCCAGTACTTC.

This clonotype occurred a few times. The V and J genes are TRBV5-1 and TRBJ2-7, with TRBD1 matching 12 bases. V lost 4 bases and J lost 7; bases outside the gene matches: 6. The CDR3 extends over 14 amino acids. Germline CDR1 reads SGHRS; CDR2 reads YFSETQ. The CDR3 loop is CASSRDRGLWEQYF. CDR3 DNA: TGCGCCAGCAGCCGGGACAGGGGGCTTTGGGAGCAGTACTTC.

A few counts support this clonotype. The rearrangement joins TRBV4-3 to TRBJ2-1; maybe TRBD2 (6 bases). This CDR3 is built from 15 residues. Per the germline V gene, CDR1 is LGHNA and CDR2 is YSLEER. Between the trimmed V and J ends, which lost 1 base and 2 bases, there was a span of 9 bases. This chain's CDR3 is CASSQVSGTYNEQFF. The CDR3 nucleotides read TGCGCCAGCAGCCAAGTTAGCGGTACCTACAATGAGCAGTTCTTC.

This chain connects TRBV5-5 to TRBJ2-3; D may be TRBD1 (6 bases). The CDR3 length is 14 residues. Per germline, CDR1 SGHKS and CDR2 YYEKEE (reference sequence). Trimming left V 4 bases short and J 0 bases short, with 9 bases between. The CDR3 here is CASSGQISTDTQYF. CDR3 nucleotides: TGTGCCAGCAGCGGACAGATAAGCACAGATACGCAGTATTTT.

This clonotype appeared a few times. The chain couples TRBV7-2 to TRBJ2-1; D may be TRBD2 (7 bases). Trimming cost V 1 base and J 8 bases, with 15 bases left between them. CDR3 size: 15 residues. From germline, CDR1 is SGHTA and CDR2 FQGNSA. CDR3 sequence (DNA): TGTGCCAGCAGCTTAGATCCGGGGGCGGGAGATGAGCAGTTCTTC. As protein: CASSLDPGAGDEQFF. Together with reference TRBV7-2 and TRBJ2-1, the CDR3 gives the full variable domain: GAGVSQSPSNKVTEKGKDVELRCDPISGHTALYWYRQSLGQGLEFLIYFQGNSAPDKSGLPSDRFSAERTGGSVSTLTIQRTQQEDSAVYLCASSLDPGAGDEQFFGPGTRLTVL.

This clonotype has more than one count but fewer than ten. CDR3 nucleotides: TGTGCCAGCTCACCACAGGGGGCTAGCGGCGAGCAGTACTTC. Amino acid sequence: CASSPQGASGEQYF. The V and J genes are TRBV18 and TRBJ2-7; either TRBD1 or TRBD2 may supply D (7 bases each). This CDR3 is built from 14 residues. V shed 1 base and J shed 6 bases, with 13 bases lying between them. CDR1 KGHSH and CDR2 LQKENI come from the germline V gene.

The V gene is TRBV9, the J gene TRBJ1-3, with D tentatively TRBD1 (6 bases). CDR1 is SGDLS and CDR2 is YYNGEE in the germline V gene. The CDR3 contains 17 residues. Trimming pared 3 bases from V and 0 bases from J, leaving 16 bases between. DNA of the CDR3: TGTGCCAGCAGCGCACTTTTCGGGGGCTTCTCTGGAAACACCATATATTTT. Residues: CASSALFGGFSGNTIYF. Using reference TRBV9 and TRBJ1-3 for the parts outside the CDR3, the full variable domain is DSGVTQTPKHLITATGQRVTLRCSPRSGDLSVYWYQQSLDQGLQFLIQYYNGEERAKGNILERFSAQQFPDLHSELNLSSLELGDSALYFCASSALFGGFSGNTIYFGEGSWLTVV.

This clonotype was seen repeatedly, ten times or more. The chain uses TRBV7-2 and TRBJ1-2; the D is unclear. V lost 1 base and J 4 bases, leaving 10 bases between the germline ends. There are 14 residues in the CDR3. Germline V gene data show CDR1 as SGHTA and CDR2 as FQGNSA. The DNA for the CDR3 is TGTGCCAGCAGCTTAGGGGTCCCGGGCTATGGCTACACCTTC. Protein: CASSLGVPGYGYTF.

The chain is built from TRBV20-1 and TRBJ2-1; D is unclear. The CDR3 has 12 amino acids. Germline V gives CDR1 DFQATT, CDR2 SNEGSKA (reference sequence). Trimming left V 3 bases short and J 5 bases short, with 8 bases between. The CDR3 region has the DNA TGCAGTGCTAGCTTGGCGAACAATGAGCAGTTCTTC. This codes for CSASLANNEQFF.

The rearrangement uses TRBV21-1 and TRBJ1-1. TRBV21-1 is deemed a pseudogene. The CDR3 length is 17 residues. The CDR3 region is CASSTGAYGWMNTEAFF. The CDR3 DNA is TGTGCCAGCAGCACAGGGGCCTATGGGTGGATGAACACTGAAGCTTTCTTT.

The rearrangement joins TRBV7-2 to TRBJ1-2; weak D call: TRBD1 (5 bases). Trimming took 1 base from V and 4 from J, leaving 13 bases between them. Germline assignment: CDR1 SGHTA and CDR2 FQGNSA. The CDR3 loop spans 15 amino acids. The CDR3: CASSLDGHLTYGYTF. In nucleotides, the CDR3 is TGTGCCAGCAGCTTAGATGGACACCTAACCTATGGCTACACCTTC.

The gene calls are TRBV20-1 and TRBJ2-1, with 7 nucleotides matching TRBD1. The CDR3 loop spans 13 amino acids. The germline gives CDR1 DFQATT, CDR2 SNEGSKA (reference sequence). The V and J ends lost 4 bases and 10 bases, in that order; junction bases with no gene match: 10. The CDR3 loop is CSATTTGEYEQFF. CDR3 DNA: TGCAGTGCTACAACTACAGGGGAATACGAGCAGTTCTTC.